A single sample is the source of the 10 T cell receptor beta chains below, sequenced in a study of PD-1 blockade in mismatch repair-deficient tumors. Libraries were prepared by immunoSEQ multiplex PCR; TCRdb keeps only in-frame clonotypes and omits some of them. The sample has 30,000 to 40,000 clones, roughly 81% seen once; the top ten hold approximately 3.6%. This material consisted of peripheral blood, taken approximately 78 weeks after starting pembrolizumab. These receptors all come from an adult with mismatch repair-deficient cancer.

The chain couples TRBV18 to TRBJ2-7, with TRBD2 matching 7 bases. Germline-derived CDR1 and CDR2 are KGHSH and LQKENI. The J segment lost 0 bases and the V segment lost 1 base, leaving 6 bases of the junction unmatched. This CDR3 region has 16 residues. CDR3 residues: CASSPLMSGISYEQYF. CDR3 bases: TGTGCCAGCTCACCACTAATGAGCGGGATCTCCTACGAGCAGTACTTC.

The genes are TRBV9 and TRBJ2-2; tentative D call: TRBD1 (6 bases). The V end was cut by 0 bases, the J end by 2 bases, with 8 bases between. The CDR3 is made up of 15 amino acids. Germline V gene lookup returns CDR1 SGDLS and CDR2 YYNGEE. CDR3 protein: CASSVDRVNTGELFF. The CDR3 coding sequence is TGTGCCAGCAGCGTAGACAGGGTAAACACCGGGGAGCTGTTTTTT.

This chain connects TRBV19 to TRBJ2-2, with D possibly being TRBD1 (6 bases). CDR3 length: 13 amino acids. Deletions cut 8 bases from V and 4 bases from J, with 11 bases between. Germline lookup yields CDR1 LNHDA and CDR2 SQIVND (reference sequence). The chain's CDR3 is CASSDRITGELFF. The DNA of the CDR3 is TGTGCCAGTTCAGACAGGATCACCGGGGAGCTGTTTTTT.

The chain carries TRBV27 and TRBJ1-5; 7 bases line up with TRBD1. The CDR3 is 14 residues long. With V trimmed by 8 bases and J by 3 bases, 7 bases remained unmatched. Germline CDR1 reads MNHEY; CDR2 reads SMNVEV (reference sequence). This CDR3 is CASAKGQHNQPQHF. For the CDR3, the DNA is TGTGCCAGCGCCAAGGGACAGCACAATCAGCCCCAGCATTTT.

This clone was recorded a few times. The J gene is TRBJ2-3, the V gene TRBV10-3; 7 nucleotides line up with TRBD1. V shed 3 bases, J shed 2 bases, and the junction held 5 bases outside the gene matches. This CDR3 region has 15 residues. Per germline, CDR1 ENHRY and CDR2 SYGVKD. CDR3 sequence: CAISEGQGDTDTQYF. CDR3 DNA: TGTGCCATCAGTGAAGGTCAGGGGGACACAGATACGCAGTATTTT.

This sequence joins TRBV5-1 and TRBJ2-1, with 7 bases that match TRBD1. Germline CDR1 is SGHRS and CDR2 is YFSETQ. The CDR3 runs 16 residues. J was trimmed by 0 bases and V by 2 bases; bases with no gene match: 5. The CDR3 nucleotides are TGCGCCAGCAGCTTCCTACAGGGGAGCTCCTACAATGAGCAGTTCTTC. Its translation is CASSFLQGSSYNEQFF.

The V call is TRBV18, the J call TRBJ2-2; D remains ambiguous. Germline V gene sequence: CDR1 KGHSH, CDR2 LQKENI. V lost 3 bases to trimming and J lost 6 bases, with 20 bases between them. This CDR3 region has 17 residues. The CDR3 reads CASSPAGIGRSAGELFF. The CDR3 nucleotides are TGTGCCAGCTCACCGGCTGGGATTGGCCGGTCGGCCGGGGAGCTGTTTTTT.

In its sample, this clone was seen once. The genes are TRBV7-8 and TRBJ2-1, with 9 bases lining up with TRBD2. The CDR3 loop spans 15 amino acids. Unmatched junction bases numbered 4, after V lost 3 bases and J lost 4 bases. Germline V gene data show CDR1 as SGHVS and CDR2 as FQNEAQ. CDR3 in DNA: TGTGCCAGCAGCTTTAGCGGGAGAGGTTACAATGAGCAGTTCTTC. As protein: CASSFSGRGYNEQFF.

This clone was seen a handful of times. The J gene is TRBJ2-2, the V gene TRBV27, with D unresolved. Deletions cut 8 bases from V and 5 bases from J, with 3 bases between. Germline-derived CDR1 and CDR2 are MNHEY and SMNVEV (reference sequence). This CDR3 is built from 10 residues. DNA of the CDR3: TGTGCCAGCGGTACCGGGGAGCTGTTTTTT. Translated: CASGTGELFF.

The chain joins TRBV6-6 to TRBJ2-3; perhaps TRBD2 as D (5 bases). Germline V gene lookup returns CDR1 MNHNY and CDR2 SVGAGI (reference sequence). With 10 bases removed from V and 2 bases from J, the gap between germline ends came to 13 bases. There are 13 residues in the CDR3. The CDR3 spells CAITREPTDTQYF. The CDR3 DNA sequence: TGTGCCATAACGAGGGAACCCACAGATACGCAGTATTTT.